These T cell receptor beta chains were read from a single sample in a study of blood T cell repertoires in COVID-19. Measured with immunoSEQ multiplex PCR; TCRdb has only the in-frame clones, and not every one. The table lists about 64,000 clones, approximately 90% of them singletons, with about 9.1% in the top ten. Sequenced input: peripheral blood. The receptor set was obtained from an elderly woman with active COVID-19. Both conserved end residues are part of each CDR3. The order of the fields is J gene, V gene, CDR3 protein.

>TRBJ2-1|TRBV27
CASSFRASYNEQFF
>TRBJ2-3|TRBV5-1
CASTPGQGTDTQYF
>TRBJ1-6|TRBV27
CASSYRETESSYNSPLHF
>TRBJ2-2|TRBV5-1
CASSTAGGWTAQMNTGELFF
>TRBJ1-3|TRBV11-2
CASSPGQSSGNTIYF
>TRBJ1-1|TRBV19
CASSTHRGFSTEAFF
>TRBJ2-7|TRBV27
CASSLRRADTGGEQYF
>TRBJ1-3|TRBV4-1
CASSQAGASFDTIYF
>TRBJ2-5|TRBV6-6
CASSYSREGSRETQYF
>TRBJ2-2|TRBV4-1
CASSQEFRTGPTGELFF
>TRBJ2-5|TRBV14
CASSQVRQGSSQETQYF
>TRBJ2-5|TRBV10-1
CASSAGLAFEETQYF
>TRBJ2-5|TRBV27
CARPFTCDKPRETQYF
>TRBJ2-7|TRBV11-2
CASSLVRGRANEQYF
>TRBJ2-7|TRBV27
CASSLQAGVYEQYF
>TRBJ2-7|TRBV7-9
CASSSSGNPYEQYF
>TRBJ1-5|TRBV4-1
CASSHFSRGNQPQHF
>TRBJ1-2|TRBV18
CASSPGTGSYGYTF
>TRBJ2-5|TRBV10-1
CASRKGAEETQYF
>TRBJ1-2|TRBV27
CASGTGVGYGYTF
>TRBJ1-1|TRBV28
CASSLSGQGGGTEAFF
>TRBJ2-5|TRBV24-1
CATSEGAEETQYF
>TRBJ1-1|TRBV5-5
CASSSTGMGYTEAFF
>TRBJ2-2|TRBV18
CASSEGQTNTGELFF
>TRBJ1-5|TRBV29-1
CSVGGEDQPQHF
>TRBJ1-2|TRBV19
CASMVWTGEGIYGYTF
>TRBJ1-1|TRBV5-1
CASSLAGGVGSSGGIMNTEAFF
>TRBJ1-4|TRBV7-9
CASSLDARVGATNEKLFF
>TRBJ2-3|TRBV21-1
CASSGRGRGTDYGTDTQYF
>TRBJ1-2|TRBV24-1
CATSDSQGAVYGYTF
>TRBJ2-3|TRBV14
CASSQDRREASGTDTQYF
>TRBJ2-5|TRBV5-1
CASSSAPHEETQYF
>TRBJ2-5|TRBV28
CASSPVRGETQYF
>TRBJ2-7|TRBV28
CASKASGTGSYEQYF
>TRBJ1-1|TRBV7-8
CASSFRGLTEAFF
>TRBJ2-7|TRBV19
CASSGTSGASSSYEQYF
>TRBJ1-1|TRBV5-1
CASSLGAGENTEAFF
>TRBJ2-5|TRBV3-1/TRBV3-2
CASSQVLVQETQYF
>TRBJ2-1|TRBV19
CASRVGRGAYNEQFF
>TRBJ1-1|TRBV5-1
CASSPPQGRHTEAFF
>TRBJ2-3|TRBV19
CASRPNGVDTQYF
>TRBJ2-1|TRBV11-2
CASSLGSLAGGLVDEQFF
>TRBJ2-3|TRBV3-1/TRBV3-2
CASSRGGLTDTQYF
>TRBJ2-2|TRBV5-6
CASSLDSGELFF
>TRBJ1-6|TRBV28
CASKAGNDGISPLHF
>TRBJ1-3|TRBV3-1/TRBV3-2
CASSLKSQGGNTIYF
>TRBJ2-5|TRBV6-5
CASSYSDREKTQYF
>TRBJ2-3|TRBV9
CASSVVVGGPDTQYF
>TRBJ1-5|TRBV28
CASRPKFYRGRNQPQHF
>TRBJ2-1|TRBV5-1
CASSSDFSSYNEQFF
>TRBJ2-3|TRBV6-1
CASSEGQGLSTDTQYF
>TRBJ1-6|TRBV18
CASSVYGTVNSPLHF
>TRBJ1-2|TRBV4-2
CASSQDQRVYGYTF
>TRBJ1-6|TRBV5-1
CASRPPGTDNSPLHF
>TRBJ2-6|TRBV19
CASSIGGQLFGANVLTF
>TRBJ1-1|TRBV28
CASSLDRAGIRNTEAFF
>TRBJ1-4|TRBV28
CASSLWEGGRNEKLFF
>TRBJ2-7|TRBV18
CASSPGTGGEQYF